Here is one T cell receptor beta chain with its context. This entry is derived from a study of blood T cell repertoires in COVID-19. Study details: Samples came from the United States, Italy and Spain, spanning acute and convalescent COVID-19.

Clinical history as reported by participants underpinned cohort assignment. Data came from immunoSEQ multiplex PCR; TCRdb stores just in-frame clones and leaves some out. The sample has around 190,000 clones, approximately 84% seen once. From germline, CDR1 is SGHRS and CDR2 YFSETQ. The CDR3 covers 16 residues. V shed 4 bases, J shed 7 bases, and the junction held 7 bases outside the gene matches. The TCR sequence derives from a woman in her twenties or thirties who had recovered from COVID-19. V and J are TRBV5-1 and TRBJ2-1; 14 positions agree with TRBD2. The specimen was PBMCs or T cells enriched from blood (not recorded which). CDR3: CASSRLTSGRGNEQFF. In DNA, the CDR3 is TGCGCCAGCAGCCGCCTGACTAGCGGGAGGGGAAATGAGCAGTTCTTC.